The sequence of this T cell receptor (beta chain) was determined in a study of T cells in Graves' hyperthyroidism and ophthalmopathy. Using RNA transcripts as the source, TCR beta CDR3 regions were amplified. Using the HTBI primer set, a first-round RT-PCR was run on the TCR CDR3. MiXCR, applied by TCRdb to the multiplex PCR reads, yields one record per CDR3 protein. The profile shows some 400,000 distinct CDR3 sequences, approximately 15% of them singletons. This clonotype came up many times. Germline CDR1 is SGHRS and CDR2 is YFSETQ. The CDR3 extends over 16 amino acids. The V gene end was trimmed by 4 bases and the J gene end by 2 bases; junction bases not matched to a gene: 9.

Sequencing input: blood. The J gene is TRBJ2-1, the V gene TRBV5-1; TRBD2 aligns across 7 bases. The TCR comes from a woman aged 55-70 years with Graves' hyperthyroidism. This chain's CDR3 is CASSPLGLAAYNEQFF. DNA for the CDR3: TGCGCCAGCAGCCCGCTCGGGCTAGCGGCCTACAATGAGCAGTTCTTC.